This entry lists 5 T cell receptor beta chains sequenced from one sample in a study of cytomegalovirus exposure and HLA in healthy donors. PCR employed 60 Vbeta and 13 Jbeta primers. Libraries were prepared by immunoSEQ multiplex PCR; TCRdb keeps only in-frame clonotypes and omits some of them. The sample has 100,000 to 150,000 clones, roughly 79% seen once. The sequenced sample was PBMCs. The source of these receptors is a man between 18 and 29 years old in good health and CMV-seronegative.

The V gene is TRBV6-6, the J gene TRBJ1-5, with D perhaps matching TRBD1 (6 bases). Germline V CDR1 and CDR2: MNHNY, SVGAGI (reference sequence). With 5 bases removed from V and 0 bases from J, the gap between germline ends came to 11 bases. There are 15 residues in the CDR3. The CDR3 DNA reads as TGTGCCAGCAGTGTAGGACAGAATAGCAATCAGCCCCAGCATTTT. Amino acid sequence: CASSVGQNSNQPQHF.

The chain couples TRBV7-9 to TRBJ2-2; D may be TRBD1 (6 bases). Germline loops: CDR1 SEHNR, CDR2 FQNEAQ (reference sequence). The CDR3 covers 15 residues. V shed 3 bases and J shed 3 bases, with 11 bases lying between them. The CDR3 region is CASSLVTGHTGELFF. CDR3 DNA: TGTGCCAGCAGCTTGGTAACAGGGCACACCGGGGAGCTGTTTTTT. The variable domain in full, with the rest retrieved from reference TRBV7-9 and TRBJ2-2, is DTGVSQNPRHKITKRGQNVTFRCDPISEHNRLYWYRQTLGQGPEFLTYFQNEAQLEKSRLLSDRFSAERPKGSFSTLEIQRTEQGDSAMYLCASSLVTGHTGELFFGEGSRLTVL.

The chain is built from TRBV7-2 and TRBJ2-7; perhaps TRBD2 as D (6 bases). The CDR3 loop spans 15 amino acids. Germline-derived CDR1 and CDR2 are SGHTA and FQGNSA. V was pared by 1 base and J by 5 bases, with 15 bases between. As DNA, the CDR3 is TGTGCCAGCAGCTTAGTACGCGGGGCCGCAAACGAGCAGTACTTC. It codes for CASSLVRGAANEQYF.

In its sample, this clone was seen a few times. J is TRBJ2-5 and V is TRBV9; 11 nucleotides line up with TRBD2. The CDR3 runs 18 residues. Germline trimming cut 0 bases from V and 5 bases from J; bases unmatched to any gene: 12. Looked up from germline, CDR1 is SGDLS and CDR2 is YYNGEE. CDR3 in amino acids: CASSVAPSGGLGLETQYF. CDR3 bases: TGTGCCAGCAGCGTAGCGCCTAGCGGGGGGCTGGGGCTGGAGACCCAGTACTTC. Based on the CDR3 plus reference TRBV9 and TRBJ2-5, the full variable domain is DSGVTQTPKHLITATGQRVTLRCSPRSGDLSVYWYQQSLDQGLQFLIQYYNGEERAKGNILERFSAQQFPDLHSELNLSSLELGDSALYFCASSVAPSGGLGLETQYFGPGTRLLVL.

The V gene is TRBV19, the J gene TRBJ2-5; 7 bases are a match to TRBD1. The CDR3 totals 14 residues. The J segment lost 5 bases and the V segment lost 5 bases, leaving 8 bases of the junction unmatched. From germline, CDR1 is LNHDA and CDR2 SQIVND (reference sequence). CDR3 sequence (DNA): TGTGCCAGTAGTCGGACAGGACGTACGGAGACCCAGTACTTC. Its protein is CASSRTGRTETQYF.